This entry lists 17 T cell receptor beta chains sequenced from one sample in a study of chemoradiotherapy in HPV16-positive cancers. Sequenced by immunoSEQ multiplex PCR; TCRdb stores in-frame clones only, minus some. The sample has approximately 58,000 clones, roughly 90% seen once; the top ten hold around 3.5%. The sample in question was blood, obtained from a patient who underwent chemoradiotherapy. These receptors all come from a human donor with HPV-associated anogenital cancer.

The rearrangement joins TRBV14 to TRBJ2-5; D may be TRBD1 (6 bases). Germline-derived CDR1 and CDR2 are SGHDN and FVKESK. The CDR3 sequence is 13 residues long. The V gene lost 1 base and the J gene lost 7 bases, with 10 bases spanning the gap. The chain's CDR3 is CASSQVGGPTQYF. The CDR3 DNA is TGTGCCAGCAGCCAAGTAGGGGGACCGACCCAGTACTTC.

The gene calls are TRBV19 and TRBJ2-7, with 7 bases fitting TRBD1. The CDR3 covers 13 residues. V shed 8 bases and J 6 bases; nucleotides not matched to a gene: 10. CDR1 and CDR2 (germline): LNHDA, SQIVND (reference sequence). DNA of the CDR3: TGTGCCAGTCGGGACAGACGAGGCTTCGAGCAGTACTTC. Its protein product is CASRDRRGFEQYF.

This chain links TRBV19 with TRBJ2-5; the D call may be TRBD1 or TRBD2 (7 bases each). Deletions cut 4 bases from V and 5 bases from J, with 17 bases between. The length of the CDR3 is 15 residues. CDR1 LNHDA and CDR2 SQIVND come from the germline V gene (reference sequence). CDR3 in amino acids: CASSNRPQGGETQYF. CDR3 in DNA: TGTGCCAGTAGTAATAGGCCCCAGGGGGGGGAGACCCAGTACTTC.

V is TRBV18 and J is TRBJ2-2; TRBD1 agrees at 9 bases. CDR1 and CDR2 from the germline V gene are KGHSH and LQKENI. The ends lost 3 bases at V and 6 bases at J; junction bases unmatched: 5. This CDR3 region has 15 residues. CDR3: CASSPVDRGSGELFF. The DNA of the CDR3 is TGTGCCAGCTCACCCGTGGACAGGGGATCCGGGGAGCTGTTTTTT.

The table lists this clone with a few counts. The V call is TRBV11-2, the J call TRBJ2-7, with 9 bases aligning to TRBD1. CDR3 length: 17 amino acids. V gave up 1 base and J gave up 0 bases; unmatched junction bases: 7. The V gene's germline CDR1 is SGHAT and CDR2 FQNNGV. CDR3 bases: TGTGCCAGCAGCTTAGGTACCGGGACAGGGAGCTCCTACGAGCAGTACTTC. It encodes CASSLGTGTGSSYEQYF.

The chain uses TRBV7-8 and TRBJ1-5; no firm D call. Germline V gives CDR1 SGHVS, CDR2 FQNEAQ. The CDR3 sequence is 15 residues long. V was shortened by 5 bases and J by 0 bases, with 11 bases between the two germline ends. The CDR3 DNA reads as TGTGCCAGCAGCCCCGCCGGTATTAGCAATCAGCCCCAGCATTTT. The encoded protein is CASSPAGISNQPQHF.

The chain carries TRBV27 and TRBJ2-6; the match to TRBD2 covers 13 bases. V was clipped by 6 bases and J by 4 bases; unmatched bases: 3. CDR1 and CDR2 (germline): MNHEY, SMNVEV (reference sequence). This CDR3 spans 16 amino acids. The CDR3 protein is CASSGLAGAGANVLTF. The CDR3 DNA sequence: TGTGCCAGCAGCGGACTAGCGGGAGCCGGGGCCAACGTCCTGACTTTC.

CDR3 protein: CASSSGAGPGNTIYF. The CDR3 coding sequence is TGCGCCAGCAGCTCGGGAGCGGGGCCGGGAAACACCATATATTTT. This chain links TRBV5-1 with TRBJ1-3; D is possibly TRBD1 (5 bases). Trimming removed 3 bases from V and 4 bases from J, with 14 bases in between. Germline V gene sequence: CDR1 SGHRS, CDR2 YFSETQ. This CDR3 has 15 residues.

CDR3 region: CASSEGGAGLETQYF. The CDR3 region has the DNA TGCGCCAGCAGTGAAGGGGGGGCGGGACTAGAGACCCAGTACTTC. The chain uses TRBV10-2 and TRBJ2-5; the D gene is possibly TRBD2 (7 bases). V dropped 3 bases and J dropped 4 bases, with 15 bases sitting between them. CDR3 size: 15 residues. CDR1 WSHSY and CDR2 SAAADI come from the germline V gene.

The rearrangement links TRBV12-1 to TRBJ2-7; the D call in the table, TRBD1, was not verified against the DNA. TRBV12-1 is shown as a pseudogene. This CDR3 has 16 amino acids. As DNA, the CDR3 is TGTGCCAGCAGCTCCGCGATCACAGGGGGCAGCTACGAGCAGTACTTC. Amino acid sequence: CASSSAITGGSYEQYF.

CDR3 amino acids: CASSADRGGYTF. The CDR3 DNA reads as TGTGCCAGCAGCGCTGACAGGGGTGGCTACACCTTC. The genes are TRBV9 and TRBJ1-2; 8 bases fit TRBD1. This CDR3 contains 12 residues. CDR1 and CDR2 from the germline V gene are SGDLS and YYNGEE. The V segment lost 3 bases and the J segment 7 bases; nucleotides outside the gene matches: 2.

The chain links TRBV9 to TRBJ2-1, with 10 bases identical to TRBD2. Germline-derived CDR1 and CDR2 are SGDLS and YYNGEE. The V and J ends lost 4 bases and 7 bases, in that order; junction bases with no gene match: 11. The CDR3 totals 16 residues. The CDR3 bases are TGTGCCAGCAGCCCCCGCGCTAGCGGGAGCGAGAATGAGCAGTTCTTC. This sequence encodes CASSPRASGSENEQFF.

The rearrangement joins TRBV5-4 to TRBJ2-7; D is unresolved. This CDR3 has 13 amino acids. V was clipped by 2 bases and J by 1 base, with 7 bases between them. CDR1 and CDR2 from the germline V gene are SGHNT and YYREEE (reference sequence). The CDR3 DNA reads as TGTGCCAGCAGCTTATCCTTTTCCTACGAGCAGTACTTC. The encoded protein is CASSLSFSYEQYF.

This sequence joins TRBV30 and TRBJ1-4, with D uncertain. The CDR3 is 10 amino acids. Germline assignment: CDR1 GTSNPN and CDR2 SVGIG (reference sequence). CDR3 DNA sequence: TGTGCTGCTAGGGCTGAAAAACTGTTTTTT. Protein sequence: CAARAEKLFF.

The J gene is TRBJ2-2, the V gene TRBV7-2; D possibly corresponds to TRBD2 (5 bases). This CDR3 has 15 amino acids. CDR1 and CDR2 (germline): SGHTA, FQGNSA. V lost 4 bases to trimming and J lost 3 bases, with 12 bases between them. The CDR3 sequence is CASSSWVGDTGELFF. CDR3 DNA: TGTGCCAGCAGCTCATGGGTCGGGGACACCGGGGAGCTGTTTTTT.

V usage is TRBV6-6 and J usage is TRBJ1-2; TRBD1 matches 7 bases. Germline loops: CDR1 MNHNY, CDR2 SVGAGI (reference sequence). The junction had 9 bases not matched to a gene; V was cut back by 7 bases and J by 4 bases. CDR3 length: 14 residues. The CDR3 protein is CASTRQGPSYGYTF. CDR3 sequence (DNA): TGTGCCAGCACCCGACAGGGACCCAGCTATGGCTACACCTTC.

The chain links TRBV6-5 to TRBJ2-3, with D uncertain. The CDR3 is 15 residues long. Trimming left V 7 bases short and J 8 bases short, with 22 bases between. Germline V gene sequence: CDR1 MNHEY, CDR2 SVGAGI. The chain's CDR3 is CASISLESRPFTQYF. CDR3 bases: TGTGCCAGCATCTCCTTAGAATCACGTCCTTTTACGCAGTATTTT.